The rows below give T cell receptor beta chains drawn from one sample of a study of radiation and T cells in renal cell carcinoma. Sequencing used immunoSEQ multiplex PCR; TCRdb keeps in-frame clones, though not all of them. The sample gives 120,000 or so clones, roughly four fifths of which show up once; 1.5% to 2% is in the top ten. The material was blood, obtained from a patient whose treatment included radiotherapy and nephrectomy. Receptor source: an older woman with renal cell carcinoma. Each CDR3 is given without its conserved first and last residue.

J | V | CDR3
TRBJ2-5 | TRBV19 | ASSIDGEETQY
TRBJ2-7 | TRBV5-5 | ASTSQGSRSSYEQY
TRBJ2-7 | TRBV15 | ATSRDGGGLSTSYAQY
TRBJ2-7 | TRBV18 | ASSTRTGSEQY
TRBJ2-1 | TRBV9 | ASSTGDSPYNEQF
TRBJ1-2 | TRBV29-1 | SVDALKGGYT
TRBJ2-5 | TRBV6-1 | ASLDREAQY
TRBJ2-3 | TRBV29-1 | SVVWAGGWDTQY
TRBJ1-1 | TRBV30 | AWIGTRHTEAF
TRBJ2-1 | TRBV19 | ASTEASWDEQF
TRBJ2-7 | TRBV28 | ASSISGTGPREQY
TRBJ2-3 | TRBV15 | ATGRGGRDTQY
TRBJ2-3 | TRBV2 | ASSRPGTSGSGGTDTQY
TRBJ2-6 | TRBV18 | ASSPRPSGANVLT
TRBJ2-4 | TRBV5-8 | ASSLAGRGGNIQY
TRBJ2-7 | TRBV7-9 | ASRLAGGYEQY
TRBJ1-6 | TRBV27 | ASSTSGGAESPLH
TRBJ2-7 | TRBV2 | ASSPGGPEQY
TRBJ2-2 | TRBV7-3 | ASSTGGTGPGELF
TRBJ2-1 | TRBV6-6 | ASSPVGYEQF
TRBJ1-6 | TRBV5-1 | ASSFGRQGNSPLH
TRBJ1-2 | TRBV6-1 | ASRDRPYGYT
TRBJ2-7 | TRBV6-5 | ASSTGYEQY
TRBJ1-5 | TRBV28 | ASGQWGNQPQH
TRBJ2-7 | TRBV19 | ASSIDLRTGFEQY
TRBJ1-1 | TRBV7-9 | ASSLYGARANTEAF
TRBJ1-3 | TRBV5-1 | ASGAGAGNTIY
TRBJ2-2 | TRBV19 | ASSPTGGTGELF
TRBJ2-2 | TRBV14 | ASSQDATDTGELF
TRBJ1-1 | TRBV25-1 | ASSDGGTLPSNTEAF
TRBJ1-5 | TRBV19 | ASRVAGSGNQPQH
TRBJ2-3 | TRBV5-4 | ASSSHPSGTTDTQY
TRBJ2-3 | TRBV5-4 | ASSQSRAAQY
TRBJ2-6 | TRBV5-4 | ASSPGPSGANVLT
TRBJ1-2 | TRBV27 | ASRALSGSYGYT
TRBJ1-1 | TRBV27 | ASSFGTGVGAEAF
TRBJ1-3 | TRBV7-2 | ASSLDRGPSGNTIY
TRBJ2-5 | TRBV29-1 | SVATGRIEETQY
TRBJ1-4 | TRBV4-3 | ASSQDFGQNEKLF
TRBJ2-7 | TRBV7-2 | ASSLAGLADYEQY
TRBJ2-5 | TRBV7-8 | ASSLVGSVGETQY
TRBJ2-3 | TRBV7-7 | ASSQDRADTQY